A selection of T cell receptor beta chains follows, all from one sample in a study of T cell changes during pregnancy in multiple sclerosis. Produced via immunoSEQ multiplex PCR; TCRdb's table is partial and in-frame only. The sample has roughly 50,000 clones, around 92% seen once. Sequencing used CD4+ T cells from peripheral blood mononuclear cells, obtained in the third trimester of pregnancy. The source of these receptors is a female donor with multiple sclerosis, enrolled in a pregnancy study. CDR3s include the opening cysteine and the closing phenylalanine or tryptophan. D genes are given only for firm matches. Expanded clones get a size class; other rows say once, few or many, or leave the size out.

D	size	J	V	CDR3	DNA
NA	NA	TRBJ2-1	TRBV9	CASSLSISFELSSYNEQFF	TGTGCCAGCAGCCTATCTATAAGTTTCGAGTTGAGCTCCTACAATGAGCAGTTCTTC
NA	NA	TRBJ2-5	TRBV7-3	CASSLGGPLQETQYF	TGTGCCAGCAGCTTGGGGGGGCCCCTTCAAGAGACCCAGTACTTC
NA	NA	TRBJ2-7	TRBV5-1	CASSWELGFGEQYF	TGCGCCAGCAGCTGGGAGCTAGGTTTCGGCGAGCAGTACTTC
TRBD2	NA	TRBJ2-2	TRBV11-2	CASSGGPSGRPGRRELFF	TGTGCCAGCAGTGGTGGACCTAGCGGGAGACCTGGCCGCAGGGAGCTGTTTTTT
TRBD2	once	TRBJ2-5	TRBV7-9	CASSFASAGDFQETQYF	TGTGCCAGCAGCTTTGCTTCGGCGGGAGACTTCCAAGAGACCCAGTACTTC
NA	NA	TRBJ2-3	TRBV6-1	CASSATYTDTQYF	TGTGCCAGCAGTGCAACATACACAGATACGCAGTATTTT
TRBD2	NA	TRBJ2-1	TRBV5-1	CASSRRAGGPEQFF	TGCGCCAGCAGCCGCCGGGCGGGAGGCCCCGAGCAGTTCTTC
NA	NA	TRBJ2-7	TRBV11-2	CASSLHRPYEQYF	TGTGCCAGCAGCTTACACAGGCCCTACGAGCAGTACTTC
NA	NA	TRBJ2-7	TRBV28	CASSFNLGGVYEQYF	TGTGCCAGCAGTTTCAATCTAGGAGGGGTATACGAGCAGTACTTC
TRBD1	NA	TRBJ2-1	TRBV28	CASKGQVYNEQFF	TGTGCCAGCAAAGGACAGGTGTACAATGAGCAGTTCTTC
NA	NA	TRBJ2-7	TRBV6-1	CASSGGTFTYEQYF	TGTGCCAGCAGTGGCGGGACCTTTACCTACGAGCAGTACTTC
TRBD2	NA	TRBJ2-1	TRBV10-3	CAISIVAGGSYNEQFF	TGTGCCATCAGTATTGTAGCGGGAGGGTCCTACAATGAGCAGTTCTTC
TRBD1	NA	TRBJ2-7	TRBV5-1	CASSAGGGKNSLHYEQYF	TGCGCCAGCAGTGCAGGGGGCGGTAAGAATAGCCTACACTACGAGCAGTACTTC
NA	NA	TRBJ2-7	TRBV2	CASLFLRDSYEQYF	TGTGCCAGCCTATTCCTGCGGGACAGCTACGAGCAGTACTTC
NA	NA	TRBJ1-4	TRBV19	CASSIYPFDRTTNEKLFF	TGTGCCAGTAGTATATACCCCTTCGACAGAACAACTAATGAAAAACTGTTTTTT
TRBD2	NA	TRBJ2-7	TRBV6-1	CASSERTSGRASVSYEQYF	TGTGCCAGCAGTGAACGGACTAGCGGGAGGGCCTCGGTCTCCTACGAGCAGTACTTC